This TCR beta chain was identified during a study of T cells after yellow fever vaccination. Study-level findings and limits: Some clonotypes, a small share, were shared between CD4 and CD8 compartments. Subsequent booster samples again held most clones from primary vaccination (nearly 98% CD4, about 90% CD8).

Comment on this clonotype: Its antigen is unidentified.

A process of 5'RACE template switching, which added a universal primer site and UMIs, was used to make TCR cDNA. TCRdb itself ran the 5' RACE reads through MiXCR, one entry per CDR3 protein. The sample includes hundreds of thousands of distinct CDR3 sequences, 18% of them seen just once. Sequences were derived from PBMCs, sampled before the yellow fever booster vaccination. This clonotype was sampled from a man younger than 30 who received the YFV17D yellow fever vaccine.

The CDR3 here is CASRLNPGTGRAEQFF. In nucleotides, the CDR3 is TGTGCCAGCAGGCTTAATCCCGGGACAGGGAGAGCTGAGCAGTTCTTC. The rearrangement uses TRBV28 and TRBJ2-1; the match to TRBD1 covers 9 bases. Germline CDR1 MDHEN, CDR2 SYDVKM. CDR3 length equals 16 residues. Trimming took 6 bases from V and 9 from J; bases not matched to a gene: 15.